The rows below give T cell receptor beta chains drawn from one sample of a study of blood T cell repertoires in COVID-19. The assay was immunoSEQ multiplex PCR, and TCRdb's table has in-frame clones only and misses some. The sample includes roughly 420,000 clones, approximately 88% of them seen just once. Sequenced material: PBMCs or T cells enriched from blood (not recorded which). The receptors here all came from a woman aged 25 to 39 with acute COVID-19. Both conserved end residues are part of each CDR3. The order of the fields is D gene, V gene, clone size, J gene, CDR3 DNA, CDR3 protein. The D gene is left open where the match is weak. Expanded clones are given a class, and other clones once, few, many or no size at all.

>.|TRBV18|.|TRBJ1-1
TGTGCCAGCTCACCACAGGGGGTGAACACTGAAGCTTTCTTT
CASSPQGVNTEAFF
>TRBD2|TRBV5-1|few|TRBJ2-3
TGCGCCAGTAGCGGGGGGGCCGTGACAGATACGCAGTATTTT
CASSGGAVTDTQYF
>TRBD2|TRBV6-1|once|TRBJ2-1
TGTGCCAGCAGTGTGAAAACGGGGGGATCCTACAATGAGCAGTTCTTC
CASSVKTGGSYNEQFF
>.|TRBV10-2|.|TRBJ1-5
TGCGCCAGCAGTGAACTAGCTAATCAGCCCCAGCATTTT
CASSELANQPQHF
>.|TRBV27|.|TRBJ1-2
TGTGCCAGCAGTTTAAATGGCAGGCTGGTCTATGGCTACACCTTC
CASSLNGRLVYGYTF
>.|TRBV10-2|.|TRBJ2-5
TGCGCCAGCAGTGAGGCAGGGTCGTGGAACTTC
CASSEAGSWNF
>TRBD1|TRBV28|.|TRBJ1-5
TGTGCCAGCAGCCCGAGAACAGGGGGGTATGGTCAGCCCCAGCATTTT
CASSPRTGGYGQPQHF
>TRBD1|TRBV6-5|.|TRBJ1-2
TGTGCCAGCAGCCCGACAGGGAACTATGGCTACACCTTC
CASSPTGNYGYTF
>TRBD2|TRBV7-3|.|TRBJ2-3
TGTGCCAGCAGCTTGCTAGCGGGCGGGGCAGATACGCAGTATTTT
CASSLLAGGADTQYF
>TRBD1|TRBV11-2|.|TRBJ1-2
TGTGCCAGCAGCCTTCCGGGACAGGGGGCCCACACCTTC
CASSLPGQGAHTF
>TRBD2|TRBV7-3|.|TRBJ2-1
TGTGCCAGCAGCTTAGAAGGCGGGGGTTACAATGAGCAGTTCTTC
CASSLEGGGYNEQFF
>TRBD2|TRBV2|.|TRBJ2-3
TGTGCCAGCAGTGAGAGGGGCGTCGGGGCGGGAGCCATGGTCACGCAGTATTTT
CASSERGVGAGAMVTQYF
>TRBD2|TRBV5-1|.|TRBJ2-5
TGCGCCAGCAGCCCAACTAGCGGGGACCAAGAGACCCAGTACTTC
CASSPTSGDQETQYF